The 28 T cell receptor beta chains listed next were all sequenced from one sample in a study of T cells in localized non-small cell lung cancer. The repertoire was sequenced with immunoSEQ multiplex PCR; TCRdb's copy has only in-frame clones and lacks some. The data contain tens of thousands of clones, 75% to 85% of them seen just once; the ten biggest clones take up 8% to 10%. The input for sequencing was peripheral blood, taken before any cancer treatment. The receptors here all came from a female donor of 60 years or more with stage I lung adenocarcinoma.

The chain links TRBV25-1 to TRBJ2-4; TRBD1 aligns across 9 bases. V shed 1 base, J shed 6 bases, and the junction held 10 bases outside the gene matches. Germline lookup yields CDR1 MGHDK and CDR2 SYGVNS. The CDR3 spans 17 residues. DNA of the CDR3: TGTGCCAGCAGTGAATTAACTTTGGGACAGGGACGAAACATTCAGTACTTC. Amino acid sequence: CASSELTLGQGRNIQYF.

The chain joins TRBV4-2 to TRBJ1-5; D remains unclear. The CDR3 sequence is 16 residues long. The germline CDR1 and CDR2 sequences are LGHNA and YNFKEQ. V was trimmed by 0 bases and J by 4 bases, leaving 13 bases between them. The chain's CDR3 is CASSQDEGVANQPQHF. The CDR3 coding sequence is TGTGCCAGCAGCCAAGATGAAGGAGTAGCGAATCAGCCCCAGCATTTT.

This chain joins TRBV19 and TRBJ2-3; TRBD2 aligns across 7 bases. Trimming at V came to 7 bases and at J to 0 bases, leaving 13 bases not matched to a gene. Germline assignment: CDR1 LNHDA and CDR2 SQIVND (reference sequence). This CDR3 comprises 17 residues. CDR3 region: CASNHGGLSSSTDTQYF. The CDR3 nucleotides are TGTGCCAGTAACCATGGGGGACTATCCTCTAGCACAGATACGCAGTATTTT.

This clone has more than one count but fewer than ten. The genes are TRBV4-2 and TRBJ1-5; D is uncertain. This CDR3 is 15 amino acids long. Per germline, CDR1 LGHNA and CDR2 YNFKEQ. The V and J ends lost 1 base and 5 bases respectively, with 12 bases between them. The chain's CDR3 is CASSQAMDIDQPQHF. The CDR3 bases are TGTGCCAGCAGCCAAGCAATGGATATAGATCAGCCCCAGCATTTT.

The rearrangement joins TRBV30 to TRBJ1-1; weak D call: TRBD1 (6 bases). Trimming took off 3 bases at V and 0 bases at J, with 8 bases between the two ends. The length of the CDR3 is 13 residues. The V gene's germline CDR1 is GTSNPN and CDR2 SVGIG (reference sequence). The CDR3 protein is CAWSGTLNTEAFF. For the CDR3, the DNA is TGTGCCTGGAGCGGGACATTGAACACTGAAGCTTTCTTT.

This clone was found a few times. The V call is TRBV7-2, the J call TRBJ2-4; 12 nucleotides align to TRBD2. This CDR3 is built from 19 residues. V lost 5 bases to trimming and J lost 1 base; unmatched junction nucleotides: 12. The V gene's germline CDR1 is SGHTA and CDR2 FQGNSA. The CDR3 sequence is CASSPGLAGGLLAKNIQYF. The DNA for the CDR3 is TGTGCCAGCAGCCCGGGACTAGCGGGTGGTCTGCTTGCCAAAAACATTCAGTACTTC.

The rearrangement links TRBV9 to TRBJ1-1, with D possibly matching TRBD1 (5 bases). Trimming shortened V by 0 bases and J by 6 bases, and 12 bases separated the two germline ends. Germline CDR1 and CDR2: SGDLS and YYNGEE. This CDR3 comprises 14 residues. The CDR3 reads CASSVDSRAAEAFF. CDR3 bases: TGTGCCAGCAGCGTAGATAGCAGGGCAGCTGAAGCTTTCTTT. Variable domain in full (rest from reference TRBV9 and TRBJ1-1): DSGVTQTPKHLITATGQRVTLRCSPRSGDLSVYWYQQSLDQGLQFLIQYYNGEERAKGNILERFSAQQFPDLHSELNLSSLELGDSALYFCASSVDSRAAEAFFGQGTRLTVV.

A word on this clone: Compared with germline, one end of the junction differs, possibly owing to a read error. The chain links TRBV15 to TRBJ2-5, with unresolved D. The CDR3 is made up of 13 amino acids. The germline V gene encodes CDR1 LNHNV and CDR2 YYDKDF (reference sequence). CDR3 DNA sequence: TGTGCCACCAGCAGACTTGGCATGAAGGAGTTGGACTTC. As protein: CATSRLGMKELDF.

The rearrangement joins TRBV10-3 to TRBJ2-1, with 8 nucleotides matching TRBD2. The J segment lost 7 bases and the V segment lost 3 bases, leaving 17 bases of the junction unmatched. The CDR3 runs 18 residues. Germline V gene data show CDR1 as ENHRY and CDR2 as SYGVKD. CDR3 residues: CAISDELRGGLARNEQFF. In DNA, the CDR3 is TGTGCCATCAGTGATGAACTCCGGGGGGGCCTCGCTCGGAATGAGCAGTTCTTC.

The chain links TRBV19 to TRBJ2-1, with D tentatively TRBD2 (6 bases). CDR3 size: 12 residues. The V gene lost 6 bases and the J gene lost 7 bases, with 10 bases spanning the gap. Germline assignment: CDR1 LNHDA and CDR2 SQIVND (reference sequence). CDR3 in amino acids: CASRSGVNEQFF. The DNA of the CDR3 is TGTGCCAGTAGATCGGGGGTGAATGAGCAGTTCTTC.

The DNA for the CDR3 is TGTGCCAGCAGCTTAGACTACAAGTACAGGGAGCCACCCCTCCACTTT. Residues: CASSLDYKYREPPLHF. The chain recombines TRBV11-2 with TRBJ1-6; perhaps TRBD1 as D (6 bases). Germline-derived CDR1 and CDR2 are SGHAT and FQNNGV. Trimming pared 0 bases from V and 11 bases from J, leaving 17 bases between. The CDR3 spans 16 residues.

This clone was seen just once. The chain employs TRBV5-6 and TRBJ1-1, with a tentative D call TRBD1 (5 bases). There are 16 residues in the CDR3. The V gene's germline CDR1 is SGHDT and CDR2 YYEEEE. Trimming pared 4 bases from V and 5 bases from J, leaving 21 bases between. As DNA, the CDR3 is TGTGCCAGCAGCCCCGAGAGCTTGTCAGGGCGGACTGAAGCTTTCTTT. It yields the protein CASSPESLSGRTEAFF.

The V call is TRBV18, the J call TRBJ1-1; D unresolved. The CDR3 consists of 15 residues. Germline CDR1 is KGHSH and CDR2 is LQKENI. V gave up 2 bases and J gave up 1 base, with 11 bases separating them. The CDR3 coding sequence is TGTGCCAGCTCACCAGTTCGGGTCGGGAACACTGAAGCTTTCTTT. Its translation is CASSPVRVGNTEAFF.

This chain connects TRBV4-2 to TRBJ1-2; 8 positions agree with TRBD1. Germline V gene sequence: CDR1 LGHNA, CDR2 YNFKEQ. Unmatched junction bases numbered 8, after V lost 3 bases and J lost 5 bases. The CDR3 has 15 amino acids. CDR3 loop: CASSHSDRALYGYTF. The CDR3 nucleotides are TGTGCCAGCAGCCACTCGGACAGGGCCCTTTATGGCTACACCTTC.

The chain has TRBV9 and TRBJ2-3; 16 bases line up with TRBD2. Germline-derived CDR1 and CDR2 are SGDLS and YYNGEE. The ends lost 4 bases at V and 3 bases at J; junction bases unmatched: 14. There are 20 residues in the CDR3. CDR3: CASSHSSGTSGGAFTDTQYF. Here the CDR3 DNA reads TGTGCCAGCAGCCACTCCTCCGGGACTAGCGGGGGGGCTTTTACAGATACGCAGTATTTT.

V gene TRBV6-4 combines with J gene TRBJ2-3; 7 nucleotides match TRBD1. The CDR3 has 16 residues. Germline assignment: CDR1 MRHNA and CDR2 SNTAGT. V shed 3 bases and J 0 bases; nucleotides not matched to a gene: 6. Here the CDR3 DNA reads TGTGCCAGCAGTGAAGCCGGACAGGCCAGCACAGATACGCAGTATTTT. Its protein product is CASSEAGQASTDTQYF.

The genes are TRBV15 and TRBJ2-7, with D tentatively TRBD1 (5 bases). This CDR3 region has 16 residues. Trimming took 0 bases from V and 3 from J, leaving 15 bases between them. Per germline, CDR1 LNHNV and CDR2 YYDKDF (reference sequence). The CDR3 nucleotides read TGTGCCACCAGCAGAGATAGGGGAAGGTTAAGCTACGAGCAGTACTTC. Protein sequence: CATSRDRGRLSYEQYF.

This chain links TRBV13 with TRBJ2-7; 7 bases fit TRBD1. Losses at the gene ends were 0 bases for V and 0 bases for J; bases not matched to a gene: 5. CDR1 and CDR2 from the germline V gene are PRHDT and FYEKMQ (reference sequence). This CDR3 has 16 residues. As DNA, the CDR3 is TGTGCCAGCAGCTTAGGAGTGGGACAGTCCTCCTACGAGCAGTACTTC. The encoded protein is CASSLGVGQSSYEQYF.

The chain recombines TRBV11-2 with TRBJ1-1; D is ambiguous. Trimming cost V 5 bases and J 0 bases, with 10 bases left between them. This CDR3 region has 14 residues. CDR1 is SGHAT and CDR2 is FQNNGV in the germline V gene. The chain's CDR3 is CASSLHLMNTEAFF. Here the CDR3 DNA reads TGTGCCAGCAGCCTACACCTCATGAACACTGAAGCTTTCTTT.

V usage is TRBV6-1 and J usage is TRBJ1-4, with 10 bases aligning to TRBD1. V shed 5 bases and J 9 bases; nucleotides not matched to a gene: 3. The CDR3 is 13 amino acids. The V gene's germline CDR1 is MNHNS and CDR2 SASEGT. This chain's CDR3 is CASSRDRGKKLFF. For the CDR3, the DNA is TGTGCCAGCAGTCGGGACAGGGGTAAAAAACTGTTTTTT.

This chain links TRBV5-4 with TRBJ1-1; D ambiguous. This CDR3 spans 15 amino acids. Germline V lookup: CDR1 SGHNT, CDR2 YYREEE (reference sequence). Trimming removed 0 bases from V and 1 base from J, with 10 bases in between. DNA of the CDR3: TGTGCCAGCAGCTTGGAGTTTGGGCGGAACACTGAAGCTTTCTTT. Its protein product is CASSLEFGRNTEAFF.

The rearrangement joins TRBV4-1 to TRBJ1-5, with TRBD1 as a possible D gene (6 bases). The CDR3 extends over 15 amino acids. Trimming left V 4 bases short and J 2 bases short, with 12 bases between. Germline values: CDR1 MGHRA, CDR2 YSYEKL. The CDR3 is CASSLEGGGNQPQHF. Here the CDR3 DNA reads TGCGCCAGCAGCCTCGAGGGGGGGGGCAATCAGCCCCAGCATTTT.

The V and J genes are TRBV14 and TRBJ2-1; TRBD2 aligns across 16 bases. Germline V lookup: CDR1 SGHDN, CDR2 FVKESK. Trimming removed 1 base from V and 1 base from J; junction bases left unmatched: 4. The CDR3 is 19 residues long. The CDR3 sequence is CASSQVSGLAGGSYNEQFF. Here the CDR3 DNA reads TGTGCCAGCAGCCAAGTTTCGGGACTAGCGGGAGGGTCCTACAATGAGCAGTTCTTC.

V and J are TRBV7-8 and TRBJ1-4; 11 bases line up with TRBD1. V shed 9 bases, J shed 6 bases, and the junction held 6 bases outside the gene matches. CDR1 SGHVS and CDR2 FQNEAQ come from the germline V gene. This CDR3 is built from 14 residues. This CDR3 is CASGPGQGDEKLFF. The CDR3 DNA reads as TGTGCCAGTGGACCGGGACAGGGGGATGAAAAACTGTTTTTT.

V gene TRBV20-1 combines with J gene TRBJ2-5; no firm D call. The CDR3 is 10 residues long. V was shortened by 4 bases and J by 6 bases, with 6 bases between the two germline ends. The V gene's germline CDR1 is DFQATT and CDR2 SNEGSKA (reference sequence). CDR3 nucleotide sequence: TGCAGTGCTAAATACCAGACCCAGTACTTC. This encodes CSAKYQTQYF.

The chain links TRBV15 to TRBJ2-1, with 9 bases fitting TRBD2. J gave up 6 bases and V 0 bases, and 9 bases lay outside the gene matches. Germline CDR1 is LNHNV and CDR2 is YYDKDF (reference sequence). There are 17 residues in the CDR3. This CDR3 reads CATSRDHGGGAGNEQFF. CDR3 nucleotide sequence: TGTGCCACCAGCAGAGATCACGGCGGGGGGGCGGGCAATGAGCAGTTCTTC.

The CDR3 bases are TGTGCCAGCAGCTTAGGGACACTTTTTTACGAGCAGTACTTC. It yields the protein CASSLGTLFYEQYF. The chain combines TRBV7-2 with TRBJ2-7; maybe TRBD1 (5 bases). Deletions cut 1 base from V and 4 bases from J, with 11 bases between. Looked up from germline, CDR1 is SGHTA and CDR2 is FQGNSA. CDR3 length: 14 amino acids.

This sequence joins TRBV9 and TRBJ2-7, with D perhaps matching TRBD1 (6 bases). The CDR3 is 15 residues long. Trimming stripped 6 bases from V and 5 bases from J, with 21 bases between. CDR1 is SGDLS and CDR2 is YYNGEE in the germline V gene. Here the CDR3 DNA reads TGTGCCAGCACCAAGGGGCAGGGGAGAATGCACGAGCAGTACTTC. This translates into CASTKGQGRMHEQYF. Using reference TRBV9 and TRBJ2-7 for the parts outside the CDR3, the full variable domain is DSGVTQTPKHLITATGQRVTLRCSPRSGDLSVYWYQQSLDQGLQFLIQYYNGEERAKGNILERFSAQQFPDLHSELNLSSLELGDSALYFCASTKGQGRMHEQYFGPGTRLTVT.